This T cell receptor (beta chain) was identified in a study of blood T cell repertoires in COVID-19. Study-level background: Both acute and convalescent COVID-19 samples were obtained from the United States, Italy and Spain.

In the original workflow: It was from reference gene primer amplification that nucleated cell counts were estimated. Data came from immunoSEQ multiplex PCR; TCRdb stores just in-frame clones and leaves some out. V and J calls plus clone size are reproduced from that table; the DNA served to infer D and trimming. The sample records roughly 250,000 clones, 75% to 90% being singletons. V was clipped by 3 bases and J by 2 bases, with 8 bases between them. Germline V gene lookup returns CDR1 SNHLY and CDR2 FYNNEI. This CDR3 is 14 amino acids long. Categorization into cohorts depended on clinical history that participants reported. Recovered Cohort 3 donors showed two negative PCRs, clearance, or symptom resolution.

The TCR originated in a woman aged 25 to 39 who had recovered from COVID-19. Sequencing used PBMCs or T cells enriched from blood (not recorded which). J is TRBJ1-5 and V is TRBV2; D gene ambiguous. This CDR3 is CASSDGRGNQPQHF. The CDR3 DNA sequence: TGTGCCAGCAGTGATGGGAGGGGCAATCAGCCCCAGCATTTT.